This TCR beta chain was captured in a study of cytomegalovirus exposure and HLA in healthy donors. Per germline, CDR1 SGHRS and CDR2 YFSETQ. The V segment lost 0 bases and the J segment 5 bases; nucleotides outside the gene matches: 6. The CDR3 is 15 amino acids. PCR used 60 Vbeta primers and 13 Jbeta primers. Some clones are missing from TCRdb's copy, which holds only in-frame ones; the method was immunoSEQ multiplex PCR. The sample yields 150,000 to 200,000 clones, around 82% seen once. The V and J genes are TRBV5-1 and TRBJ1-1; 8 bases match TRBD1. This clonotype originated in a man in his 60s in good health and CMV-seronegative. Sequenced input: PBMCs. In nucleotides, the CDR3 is TGCGCCAGCAGCTTGGGGACAGGGTTTTTGACTGAAGCTTTCTTT. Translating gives CASSLGTGFLTEAFF.